The source of this T cell receptor beta chain is a study of blood T cell repertoires in COVID-19. The germline V gene encodes CDR1 SGHVS and CDR2 FNYEAQ. The CDR3 is 19 residues long. V gave up 4 bases and J gave up 5 bases, with 27 bases separating them. Repertoires were generated with immunoSEQ multiplex PCR, while TCRdb's copy carries only in-frame clones and drops some. This table holds 150,000 to 200,000 clones, around 79% found once. Sequenced sample: peripheral blood. The receptor was derived from an older woman with acute or convalescent COVID-19. This chain joins TRBV7-6 and TRBJ2-1; a weak D match, TRBD2 (5 bases). CDR3 nucleotide sequence: TGTGCCAGCAGCTACCGATCCCCTCTCCCCGGGAACCTCGACAATGAGCAGTTCTTC. Translation gives CASSYRSPLPGNLDNEQFF.